This T cell receptor (beta chain) was retrieved from a study of blood T cells in healthy people across ages. The wider study: About one barcoded beta molecule per two T cells was the capture yield of template switching.

A second about 7 to 12 cycle PCR used barcoded and J-beta primers. A single record per CDR3 protein comes from TCRdb applying MiXCR to the 5' RACE reads. The sample holds some 710,000 distinct CDR3 sequences, more than 35% seen once. The CDR3 is 12 residues long. Germline CDR1 and CDR2: SGHRS and YFSETQ. V dropped 1 base and J dropped 13 bases, with 12 bases sitting between them. The source of this sequence is an elderly man in good health. The sample was blood. The V gene is TRBV5-1, the J gene TRBJ2-4, with D possibly TRBD2 on 6 matching bases. The CDR3 reads CASSLSGTPQYF. As DNA, the CDR3 is TGCGCCAGCAGCTTGTCCGGGACTCCACAGTACTTC.